This T cell receptor beta chain was recovered during a study of blood T cell repertoires in COVID-19. Study in general: Acute-phase and convalescent COVID-19 samples originated in the United States, Italy and Spain.

Authors' analysis steps: The authors estimated nucleated cell counts from reference gene primer amplification. Libraries were prepared by immunoSEQ multiplex PCR; TCRdb keeps only in-frame clonotypes and omits some of them. Clone size and V and J calls were adopted from that table, with D and trimming inferred from the DNA. The table includes some 400,000 clones, roughly 86% detected once. The CDR3 covers 13 residues. Germline loops: CDR1 GTSNPN, CDR2 SVGIG (reference sequence). Trimming stripped 3 bases from V and 9 bases from J, with 12 bases between. The sequenced sample consisted of PBMCs or T cells enriched from blood (not recorded which). This chain links TRBV30 with TRBJ1-6; D is undetermined. The source is a man between 25 and 39 years old who had recovered from COVID-19. For the CDR3, the DNA is TGTGCCTGGAGCGGAGGTTTTAGTTCACCCCTCCACTTT. Translated, it gives CAWSGGFSSPLHF.